This T cell receptor beta chain was captured by sequencing in a study of cytomegalovirus exposure and HLA in healthy donors. General observations from the study: HLA alleles showed associations with 16,951 TCR beta sequences in a later analysis, at a 0.05 false discovery rate. Earlier findings revealed that most TCR beta V segments proved productive either about 87% or about 30% of the time. Testing in vitro showed three CMV-associated chains specific for CMV antigens.

This CDR3 is built from 14 residues. Germline values: CDR1 SNHLY, CDR2 FYNNEI. Losses at the gene ends were 8 bases for V and 5 bases for J; bases not matched to a gene: 9. The primer mix had 60 Vbeta and 13 Jbeta primers. Profiling relied on immunoSEQ multiplex PCR, and the TCRdb table lists in-frame clones only, not all of them. This table has roughly 120,000 clones, about 72% appearing once. About this clone: Its antigen is still unknown.

The rearrangement joins TRBV2 to TRBJ2-3, with TRBD2 identical over 8 bases. The TCR sequence derives from a man aged 30-40 years in good health and CMV-seropositive. Sample: PBMCs. CDR3 amino acids: CASERGQGEDTQYF. DNA for the CDR3: TGTGCCAGCGAGCGGGGGCAAGGGGAAGATACGCAGTATTTT.